This T cell receptor beta chain emerged from a study of blood T cell repertoires in COVID-19. As for the study in general: The cDNA or gDNA used as material had been derived from T cells, B-cell-depleted T cells, or PBMCs.

Repertoires were generated with immunoSEQ multiplex PCR, while TCRdb's copy carries only in-frame clones and drops some. The sample carries some 150,000 clones, over 85% recorded once. CDR1 SGHRS and CDR2 YFSETQ come from the germline V gene. Trimming pared 7 bases from V and 3 bases from J, leaving 10 bases between. This CDR3 has 13 amino acids. The receptor was isolated from a human donor in a cohort sampled during active COVID-19. This chain connects TRBV5-1 to TRBJ2-2, with a weak D call TRBD1 (6 bases). Sequenced: peripheral blood. The CDR3 loop is CASRDTDTGELFF. The CDR3 DNA reads as TGCGCCAGCCGGGACACAGACACCGGGGAGCTGTTTTTT.